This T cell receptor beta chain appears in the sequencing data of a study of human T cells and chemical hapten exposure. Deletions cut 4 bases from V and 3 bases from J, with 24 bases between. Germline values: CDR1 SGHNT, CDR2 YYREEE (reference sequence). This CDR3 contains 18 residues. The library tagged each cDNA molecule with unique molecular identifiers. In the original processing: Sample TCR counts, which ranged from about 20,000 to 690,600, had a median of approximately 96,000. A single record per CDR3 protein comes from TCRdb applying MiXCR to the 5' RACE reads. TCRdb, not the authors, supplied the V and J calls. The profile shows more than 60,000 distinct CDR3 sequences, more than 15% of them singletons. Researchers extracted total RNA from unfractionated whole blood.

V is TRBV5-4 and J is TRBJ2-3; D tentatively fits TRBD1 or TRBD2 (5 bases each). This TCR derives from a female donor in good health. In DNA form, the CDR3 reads TGTGCCAGCAGCCCTAAAGCGCCCGGGACCAGGGCTACAGATACGCAGTATTTT. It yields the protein CASSPKAPGTRATDTQYF.